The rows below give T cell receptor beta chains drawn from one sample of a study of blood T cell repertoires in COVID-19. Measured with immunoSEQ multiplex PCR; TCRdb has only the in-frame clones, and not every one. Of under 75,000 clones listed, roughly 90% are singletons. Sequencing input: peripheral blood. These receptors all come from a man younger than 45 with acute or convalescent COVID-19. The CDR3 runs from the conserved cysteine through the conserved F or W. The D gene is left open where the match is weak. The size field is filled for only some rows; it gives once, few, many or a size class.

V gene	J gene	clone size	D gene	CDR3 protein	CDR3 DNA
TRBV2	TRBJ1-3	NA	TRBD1	CASSARDRTSLGNTIYF	TGTGCCAGCAGTGCCCGGGACAGAACGTCGCTTGGAAACACCATATATTTT
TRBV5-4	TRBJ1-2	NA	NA	CASSINGRDGYTF	TGTGCCAGCAGCATTAACGGTCGGGATGGCTACACCTTC
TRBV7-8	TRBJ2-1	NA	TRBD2	CASSLAAGVSYNEQFF	TGTGCCAGCAGCTTAGCAGCGGGAGTCTCCTACAATGAGCAGTTCTTC
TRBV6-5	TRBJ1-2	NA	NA	CASSTNRVPYYGYTF	TGTGCCAGCAGTACCAACAGGGTCCCATACTATGGCTACACCTTC
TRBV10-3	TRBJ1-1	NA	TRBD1	CAISVRQGIAEAFF	TGTGCCATCAGTGTCAGACAGGGAATTGCTGAAGCTTTCTTT
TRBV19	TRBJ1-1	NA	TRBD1	CASSILSSGGTEAFF	TGTGCCAGTAGTATACTCTCCTCAGGGGGAACTGAAGCTTTCTTT
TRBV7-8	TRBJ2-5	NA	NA	CASSLGRTQETQYF	TGTGCCAGCAGCTTAGGCCGGACACAAGAGACCCAGTACTTC
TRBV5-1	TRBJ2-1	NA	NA	CASSLEAGVDDEQFF	TGCGCCAGCAGCTTGGAGGCAGGGGTGGACGATGAGCAGTTCTTC
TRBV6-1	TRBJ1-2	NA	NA	CASSDRVYGYTF	TGTGCCAGCAGTGACAGGGTCTATGGCTACACCTTC
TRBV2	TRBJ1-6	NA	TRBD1	CASSRDRSNSPLHF	TGTGCCAGCAGTCGGGACAGGTCAAATTCACCCCTCCACTTT
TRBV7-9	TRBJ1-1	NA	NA	CASSHGQHTEAFF	TGTGCCAGCAGCCATGGACAGCACACTGAAGCTTTCTTT
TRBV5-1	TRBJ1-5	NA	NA	CASSLAPGLNQPQHF	TGCGCCAGCAGCTTGGCCCCGGGTCTAAATCAGCCCCAGCATTTT
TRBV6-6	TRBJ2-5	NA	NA	CATGETQYF	TGTGCCACCGGGGAGACCCAGTACTTC
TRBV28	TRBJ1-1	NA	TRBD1	CASSPGTAYTEAFF	TGTGCCAGCAGTCCCGGGACAGCTTACACTGAAGCTTTCTTT
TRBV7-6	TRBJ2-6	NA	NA	CASSLERQYSGANVLTF	TGTGCCAGCAGCTTAGAAAGACAGTACTCTGGGGCCAACGTCCTGACTTTC
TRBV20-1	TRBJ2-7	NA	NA	CRPEGGPEQYF	TGCAGGCCGGAGGGGGGGCCCGAGCAGTACTTC
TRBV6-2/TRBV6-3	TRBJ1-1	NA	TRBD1	CASSRPPDRAKTEAFF	TGTGCCAGCAGTCGCCCCCCGGACAGGGCGAAGACTGAAGCTTTCTTT
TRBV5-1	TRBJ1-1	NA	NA	CASSLTGYTEAFF	TGCGCCAGCAGCTTGACAGGGTATACTGAAGCTTTCTTT
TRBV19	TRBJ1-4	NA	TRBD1	CASRIDRGQGREKLFF	TGTGCCAGTAGGATAGATCGCGGACAGGGAAGAGAAAAACTGTTTTTT
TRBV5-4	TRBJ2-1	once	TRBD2	CASSRGGRSYNEQFF	TGTGCCAGCAGCCGGGGGGGGCGGTCTTACAATGAGCAGTTCTTC
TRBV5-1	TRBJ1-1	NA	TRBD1	CASTLSGTANTEAFF	TGCGCCAGCACACTTTCCGGGACAGCGAACACTGAAGCTTTCTTT
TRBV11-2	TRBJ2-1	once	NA	CASSFAASLNERQFF	TGTGCCAGCAGCTTCGCCGCCTCACTCAATGAGCGGCAGTTCTTC
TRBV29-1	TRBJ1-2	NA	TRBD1	CSVVDGTGRTDGYTF	TGCAGCGTTGTCGACGGGACAGGGAGGACGGATGGCTACACCTTC
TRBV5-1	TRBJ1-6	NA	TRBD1	CASSQGQGGYNSPLHF	TGCGCCAGCAGCCAGGGACAGGGAGGATATAATTCACCCCTCCACTTT
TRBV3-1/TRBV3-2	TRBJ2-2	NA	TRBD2	CASSLGLAGNTGELFF	TGTGCCAGCAGCCTAGGACTAGCGGGGAACACCGGGGAGCTGTTTTTT
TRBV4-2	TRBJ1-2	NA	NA	CASSQDSNRGIYGYTF	TGTGCCAGCAGCCAAGATAGCAATCGGGGGATCTATGGCTACACCTTC
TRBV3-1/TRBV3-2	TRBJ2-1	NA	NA	CASSQGQREQFF	TGTGCCAGCAGCCAAGGGCAACGTGAGCAGTTCTTC
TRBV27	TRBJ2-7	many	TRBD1	CASSSPGGPYEQYF	TGTGCCAGCAGTTCGCCAGGGGGTCCTTACGAGCAGTACTTC
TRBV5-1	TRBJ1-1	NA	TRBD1	CASSSWGQAHTEAFF	TGCGCCAGCAGCTCGTGGGGACAGGCTCACACTGAAGCTTTCTTT
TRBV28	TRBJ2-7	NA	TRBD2	CASSSWTSGSLDYEQYF	TGTGCCAGCAGTTCCTGGACTAGCGGGAGCCTAGACTACGAGCAGTACTTC
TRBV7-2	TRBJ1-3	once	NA	CASSPYEGGLDTIYF	TGTGCCAGCAGCCCTTACGAGGGGGGGCTTGACACCATATATTTT
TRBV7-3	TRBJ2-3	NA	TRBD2	CASSLTGLGRGTDTQYF	TGTGCCAGCAGCTTAACTGGGTTAGGGAGGGGCACAGATACGCAGTATTTT
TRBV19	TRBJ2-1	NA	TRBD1	CASSNRDRGNEQFF	TGTGCCAGTAGTAACCGGGACAGGGGCAATGAGCAGTTCTTC
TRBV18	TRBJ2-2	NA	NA	CASSWAAYANTGELFF	TGTGCCAGCTCATGGGCAGCCTACGCGAACACCGGGGAGCTGTTTTTT
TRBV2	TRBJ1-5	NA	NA	CASSEVRGSNQPQHF	TGTGCCAGCAGTGAAGTCAGGGGAAGCAATCAGCCCCAGCATTTT
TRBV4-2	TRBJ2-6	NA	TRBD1	CASSHRTGTGSGANVLTF	TGTGCCAGCAGCCATCGGACAGGGACCGGATCTGGGGCCAACGTCCTGACTTTC
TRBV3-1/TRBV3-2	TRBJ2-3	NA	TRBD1	CASSQPGQGWTDTQYF	TGTGCCAGCAGCCAGCCGGGACAGGGCTGGACAGATACGCAGTATTTT
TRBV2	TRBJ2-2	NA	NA	CASSRDWTVRTGELFF	TGTGCCAGCAGCCGTGATTGGACAGTCCGCACCGGGGAGCTGTTTTTT
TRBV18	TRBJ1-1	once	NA	CASSPRVDSEAFF	TGTGCCAGCTCACCACGGGTGGACAGTGAAGCTTTCTTT
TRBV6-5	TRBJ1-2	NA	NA	CASRPGHFYGYTF	TGTGCCAGCAGGCCCGGACACTTCTATGGCTACACCTTC
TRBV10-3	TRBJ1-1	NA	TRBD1	CALKQGENTEAFF	TGTGCCCTTAAACAGGGGGAGAACACTGAAGCTTTCTTT
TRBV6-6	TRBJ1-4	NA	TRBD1	CASRSDRDLTEKLFF	TGTGCCAGCAGGTCCGACAGGGACTTGACAGAAAAACTGTTTTTT
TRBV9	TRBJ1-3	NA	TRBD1	CASSPSGGTVGNTIYF	TGTGCCAGCAGCCCATCGGGGGGGACAGTTGGAAACACCATATATTTT
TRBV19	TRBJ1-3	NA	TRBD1	CASSTGDGNTIYF	TGTGCCAGTAGCACAGGGGACGGAAACACCATATATTTT
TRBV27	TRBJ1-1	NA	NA	CASRSLGNTEAFF	TGTGCCAGCAGGTCCCTCGGGAACACTGAAGCTTTCTTT
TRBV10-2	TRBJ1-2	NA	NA	CASSSQGRGGYTF	TGCGCCAGCAGTAGTCAGGGGAGAGGCGGCTACACCTTC
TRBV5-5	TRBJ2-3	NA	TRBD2	CASSLRGGAPDTQYF	TGTGCCAGCAGCTTGCGCGGGGGGGCACCAGATACGCAGTATTTT
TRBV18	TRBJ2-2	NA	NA	CASSQGLLERVTGELFF	TGTGCCAGCTCACAGGGTTTGTTGGAACGGGTCACCGGGGAACTGTTTTTT
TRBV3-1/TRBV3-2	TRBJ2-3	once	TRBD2	CASSQGLAGGPTDTQYF	TGTGCCAGCAGCCAAGGCCTAGCGGGGGGACCCACAGATACGCAGTATTTT
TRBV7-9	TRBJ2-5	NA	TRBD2	CASSLTQRGGRETQYF	TGTGCCAGCAGCTTAACCCAGCGGGGGGGCAGGGAGACCCAGTACTTC
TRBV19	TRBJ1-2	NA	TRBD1	CASSPWDREGGGYTF	TGTGCCAGTAGTCCGTGGGACAGGGAGGGCGGTGGCTACACCTTC
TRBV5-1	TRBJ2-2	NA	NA	CASSLDRVNTGELFF	TGCGCCAGCAGCTTGGACAGGGTAAACACCGGGGAGCTGTTTTTT
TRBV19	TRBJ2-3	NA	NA	CASSQSNSDTQYF	TGTGCCAGTAGCCAGTCAAATTCAGATACGCAGTATTTT
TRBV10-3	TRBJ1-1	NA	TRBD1	CAISGQGGLNTEAFF	TGTGCCATCAGTGGTCAGGGGGGCTTGAACACTGAAGCTTTCTTT
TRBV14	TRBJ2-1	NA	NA	CASSQTLLASSYNEQFF	TGTGCCAGCAGCCAGACTCTCCTAGCGAGCTCCTACAATGAGCAGTTCTTC
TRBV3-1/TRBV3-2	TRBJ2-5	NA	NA	CASSQDWAGRETQYF	TGTGCCAGCAGCCAAGATTGGGCGGGGCGGGAGACCCAGTACTTC
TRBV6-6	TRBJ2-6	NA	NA	CASSYQGLSGANVLTF	TGTGCCAGCAGTTACCAGGGGTTATCTGGGGCCAACGTCCTGACTTTC